This TCR beta chain was obtained from a study of T-cell memory formation after mild COVID-19. Each CDR3 protein gets one entry after TCRdb re-called the 5' RACE reads with MiXCR. The sample consists of more than 25,000 distinct CDR3 sequences, 6% to 9.5% of them appearing once. With 3 bases removed from V and 6 bases from J, the gap between germline ends came to 5 bases. The CDR3 extends over 11 amino acids. CDR1 SNHLY and CDR2 FYNNEI come from the germline V gene. This clonotype was recorded at least ten times. The rearrangement uses TRBV2 and TRBJ2-5, with D hard to call. The sample was PBMCs or a T cell subset sorted from them (not recorded which). This sequence originates from an adult woman who had mild COVID-19 (a few samples of this study predate the infection). Cell type and time point are not known. For the CDR3, the DNA is TGTGCCAGCAGTGACTCGAAGACCCAGTACTTC. Translated, it gives CASSDSKTQYF.